This T cell receptor beta chain was captured in a study of blood T cell repertoires in COVID-19. Study context: Nucleic acid was either cDNA or gDNA, and it came from T cells, B-cell-depleted T cells, or PBMCs.

Germline V gives CDR1 SEHNR, CDR2 FQNEAQ (reference sequence). The CDR3 runs 14 residues. Losses at the gene ends were 1 base for V and 11 bases for J; bases not matched to a gene: 7. Per the study methods: Estimates of nucleated cell counts were drawn from the amplification of reference gene primers. Measured with immunoSEQ multiplex PCR; TCRdb has only the in-frame clones, and not every one. V, J and clone size were drawn from that table, and D and trimming were deduced from the DNA. The sample includes around 120,000 clones, more than 75% of them seen just once. The clonotype originates from a man aged 45-65 years with active COVID-19. The source material was peripheral blood. The chain recombines TRBV7-9 with TRBJ2-1; the match to TRBD2 covers 8 bases. CDR3 region: CASSLDQGLDQQFF. The DNA of the CDR3 is TGTGCCAGCAGCTTAGACCAGGGACTAGACCAGCAGTTCTTC. Full variable domain (outside the CDR3, taken from reference TRBV7-9 and TRBJ2-1): DTGVSQNPRHKITKRGQNVTFRCDPISEHNRLYWYRQTLGQGPEFLTYFQNEAQLEKSRLLSDRFSAERPKGSFSTLEIQRTEQGDSAMYLCASSLDQGLDQQFFGPGTRLTVL.